This TCR beta chain was retrieved from a study of CD8 T cells in Susac syndrome. Random hexamers primed reverse transcription of about 0.45 to 1 ug RNA. TCRdb re-derived calls from the immunoSEQ multiplex PCR reads in MiXCR, one entry per CDR3 protein. The sample holds over 300,000 distinct CDR3 sequences, around 92% seen once. V was clipped by 0 bases and J by 0 bases, with 18 bases between them. Germline CDR1 is SEHNR and CDR2 is FQNEAQ (reference sequence). The CDR3 length is 19 residues. The V gene is TRBV7-9, the J gene TRBJ1-3; D may be TRBD1 (5 bases). The sample was CD4+ T cells from PBMCs. This receptor was identified in a human donor with multiple sclerosis. CDR3 nucleotide sequence: TGTGCCAGCAGCTTAGCAACAGGCCACAGTACAGGCTCTGGAAACACCATATATTTT. As protein: CASSLATGHSTGSGNTIYF.